This T cell receptor (beta chain) is drawn from a study of CD8 T cells in ankylosing spondylitis (TCRdb year 2017). Turning to the overall study: To find TCR variants linked to disease, the study profiled T cell receptor beta repertoires in ankylosing spondylitis patients and healthy donors. The whole study cohort included some 100 healthy donors and 20 to 30 ankylosing spondylitis patients. Peripheral blood samples were taken, and synovial fluid was additionally collected from ankylosing spondylitis patients. Study-wide findings and limitations: Blood from ankylosing spondylitis patients appeared to be characterized by a TCR beta motif made up of about 8 highly homologous amino acid variants. The disease-linked clones showed a CD8+ phenotype and occurred at relatively low frequencies in peripheral blood. Significant enrichment of the disease-linked clones was reported in matched synovial fluid samples from ankylosing spondylitis patients. Some motif variants had previously been reported in the synovial fluid and blood of reactive arthritis patients, which suggests shared mechanisms of disease initiation.

The sample was run on an Illumina HiSeq 2500. TCR beta libraries were prepared by quantitative 5'-RACE with molecular barcodes. Per the authors' processing: A new computational method, built on a probabilistic model of VDJ rearrangement, was used to identify disease-linked TCR variants. The public reads were reanalyzed by TCRdb: fastp trimming at Q25, MiXCR alignment, in-frame beta chains only. Duplicate CDR3 protein sequences are folded into a single record with the most common DNA and genes. TCRdb's processing, not the authors' own work, is the source of the V and J calls. In this sample the table shows 250,000 or so distinct CDR3 sequences, 18% of which occur a single time. The top ten clonotypes cover approximately 32% of the sample. The CDR3 holds 14 amino acids from the cysteine to the phenylalanine. Just CDR3 DNA is preserved here, 42 bases in frame from base 1. As concerns this clonotype: Its antigen remains undetermined. The input lacks base qualities; no much larger clone sits a single base away.

The receptor's source is a male donor with ankylosing spondylitis or in good health (not recorded which). The sequence links TRBV21-1 to TRBJ2-5; the table calls TRBD1, which could not be checked here. TRBV21-1 has pseudogene status. Sequencing used blood, either unsorted or a sorted T cell fraction (not recorded which). The nucleotide sequence reads as follows: TGTGCCAGCAGCAACAGGACAGGGGTCGAGACCCAGTACTTC. It specifies CASSNRTGVETQYF.